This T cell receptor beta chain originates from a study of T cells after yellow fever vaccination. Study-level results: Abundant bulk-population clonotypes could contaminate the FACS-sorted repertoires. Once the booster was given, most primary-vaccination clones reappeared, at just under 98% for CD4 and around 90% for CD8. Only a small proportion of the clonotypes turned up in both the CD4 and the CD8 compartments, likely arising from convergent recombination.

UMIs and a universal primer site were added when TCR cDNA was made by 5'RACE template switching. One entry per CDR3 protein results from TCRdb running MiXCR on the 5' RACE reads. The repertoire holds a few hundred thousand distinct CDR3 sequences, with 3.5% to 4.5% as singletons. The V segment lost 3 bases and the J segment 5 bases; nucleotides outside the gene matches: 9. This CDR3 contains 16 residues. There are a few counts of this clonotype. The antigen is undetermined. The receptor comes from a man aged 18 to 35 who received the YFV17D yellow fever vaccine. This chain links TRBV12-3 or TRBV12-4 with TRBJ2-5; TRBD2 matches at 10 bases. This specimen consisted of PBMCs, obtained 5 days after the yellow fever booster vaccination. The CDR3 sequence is CASSFDQRGGAETQYF. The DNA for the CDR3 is TGTGCCAGCAGTTTCGATCAGCGGGGGGGCGCGGAGACCCAGTACTTC.